The 30 T cell receptor beta chains below come from one sample, sequenced in a study of blood T cell repertoires in COVID-19. Method: immunoSEQ multiplex PCR; TCRdb's copy keeps in-frame clones and lacks some. Of more than 250,000 clones in the sample, under 90% are singletons; the top ten hold 8.6%. Sequencing was done on a sample of peripheral blood. The receptors here all came from a human donor in a cohort sampled during active COVID-19.

This clone was picked up one time. J is TRBJ1-1 and V is TRBV7-2; no clear D. The V gene lost 3 bases and the J gene lost 1 base, with 6 bases spanning the gap. The germline CDR1 and CDR2 sequences are SGHTA and FQGNSA. The CDR3 is 13 amino acids. The CDR3 loop reads CASSFGKNTEAFF. CDR3 nucleotides: TGTGCCAGCAGCTTCGGGAAGAACACTGAAGCTTTCTTT.

This clone was seen only once. V gene TRBV15 combines with J gene TRBJ2-5, with 9 bases identical to TRBD2. CDR1 and CDR2 (germline): LNHNV, YYDKDF (reference sequence). This CDR3 is built from 15 residues. The V segment lost 3 bases and the J segment 2 bases; nucleotides outside the gene matches: 4. Written as DNA, the CDR3 is TGTGCCACCAGCAGTGGGAGCGGGAGGCAAGAGACCCAGTACTTC. Its translation: CATSSGSGRQETQYF.

V gene TRBV9 combines with J gene TRBJ1-6; D might be TRBD1 (6 bases). The V end was cut by 4 bases, the J end by 5 bases, with 10 bases between. Per germline, CDR1 SGDLS and CDR2 YYNGEE. The CDR3 sequence is 14 residues long. The CDR3 here is CASSLRQDNSPLHF. The CDR3 bases are TGTGCCAGCAGCTTACGACAGGATAATTCACCCCTCCACTTT.

The chain recombines TRBV3-1 (or the pseudogene TRBV3-2) with TRBJ2-4; D is possibly TRBD1 (6 bases). V was shortened by 8 bases and J by 0 bases, with 8 bases between the two germline ends. This CDR3 contains 13 residues. CDR1 is LGHDT, CDR2 YNNKEL, per germline (reference sequence). In nucleotides, the CDR3 is TGTGCCAGCGGACAGTTAGCCAAAAACATTCAGTACTTC. The encoded protein is CASGQLAKNIQYF.

This chain joins TRBV2 and TRBJ2-5; maybe TRBD2 (6 bases). Germline-derived CDR1 and CDR2 are SNHLY and FYNNEI. Trimming removed 5 bases from V and 0 bases from J, with 13 bases in between. The length of the CDR3 is 15 residues. The CDR3 is CASSYYGGNQETQYF. The CDR3 region has the DNA TGTGCCAGCAGTTATTATGGGGGGAACCAAGAGACCCAGTACTTC.

CDR3 residues: CASNPTGTVNQPQHF. The CDR3 region has the DNA TGTGCCAGTAATCCCACTGGGACAGTAAATCAGCCCCAGCATTTT. V gene TRBV19 combines with J gene TRBJ1-5; 7 bases match TRBD1. The V gene's germline CDR1 is LNHDA and CDR2 SQIVND (reference sequence). The CDR3 is made up of 15 amino acids. With 7 bases clipped from V and 4 bases from J, the junction kept 10 bases outside the gene matches.

V and J are TRBV27 and TRBJ2-3; a possible D gene is TRBD1 (5 bases). With 2 bases removed from V and 6 bases from J, the gap between germline ends came to 12 bases. This CDR3 has 14 residues. Germline values: CDR1 MNHEY, CDR2 SMNVEV (reference sequence). The chain's CDR3 is CASSLRGKGDTQYF. Here the CDR3 DNA reads TGTGCCAGCAGTTTAAGGGGAAAGGGCGATACGCAGTATTTT.

The chain couples TRBV25-1 to TRBJ1-6; the D gene is possibly TRBD1 (5 bases). This CDR3 comprises 13 residues. The germline V gene encodes CDR1 MGHDK and CDR2 SYGVNS. V shed 3 bases and J shed 7 bases, with 7 bases lying between them. The CDR3 bases are TGTGCCAGCAGTGACAGGGTCAATTCACCCCTCCACTTT. It specifies CASSDRVNSPLHF.

The chain combines TRBV5-8 with TRBJ1-1, with 9 bases fitting TRBD1. Germline assignment: CDR1 SGHTS and CDR2 YDEGEE. The CDR3 covers 15 residues. J gave up 3 bases and V 4 bases, and 7 bases lay outside the gene matches. CDR3 protein: CASSGYRGPHTEAFF. In nucleotides, the CDR3 is TGTGCCAGCAGCGGCTACAGGGGGCCCCACACTGAAGCTTTCTTT.

V gene TRBV28 combines with J gene TRBJ1-2; D perhaps matches TRBD1 (6 bases). The length of the CDR3 is 14 residues. The germline V gene has CDR1 MDHEN and CDR2 SYDVKM. V lost 5 bases to trimming and J lost 2 bases, with 12 bases between them. DNA of the CDR3: TGTGCCAGCAGTCCCGTCGGACAGAACTATGGCTACACCTTC. Protein sequence: CASSPVGQNYGYTF.

CDR3 DNA sequence: TGTGCCAGCAGCCCTACAGGACGTAATGAAAAACTGTTTTTT. It is translated as CASSPTGRNEKLFF. The genes are TRBV7-2 and TRBJ1-4; a weak D match, TRBD1 (5 bases). This CDR3 has 14 amino acids. CDR1 and CDR2 from the germline V gene are SGHTA and FQGNSA. Trimming left V 5 bases short and J 4 bases short, with 11 bases between.

This clone was recorded only once. The V and J genes are TRBV4-1 and TRBJ2-7; 7 bases fit TRBD2. J gave up 2 bases and V 4 bases, and 11 bases lay outside the gene matches. The CDR3 is 16 residues long. Germline CDR1 and CDR2: MGHRA and YSYEKL. As DNA, the CDR3 is TGCGCCAGCAGCCCAAGAGCTAGCGGTAGGGCCTACGAGCAGTACTTC. It is translated as CASSPRASGRAYEQYF.

V usage is TRBV7-8 and J usage is TRBJ1-1, with D perhaps matching TRBD1 (5 bases). This CDR3 comprises 13 residues. The germline gives CDR1 SGHVS, CDR2 FQNEAQ. V was trimmed by 3 bases and J by 4 bases, leaving 9 bases between them. CDR3 sequence reads: CASSLTARTEAFF. The DNA for the CDR3 is TGTGCCAGCAGCTTGACAGCGCGCACTGAAGCTTTCTTT. Supplemented by reference TRBV7-8 and TRBJ1-1, the full variable domain reads GAGVSQSPRYKVAKRGQDVALRCDPISGHVSLFWYQQALGQGPEFLTYFQNEAQLDKSGLPSDRFFAERPEGSVSTLKIQRTQQEDSAVYLCASSLTARTEAFFGQGTRLTVV.

This sequence joins TRBV7-2 and TRBJ2-7, with D tentatively TRBD2 (6 bases). The CDR3 is 13 residues long. Trimming removed 3 bases from V and 3 bases from J, with 9 bases in between. Germline-derived CDR1 and CDR2 are SGHTA and FQGNSA. CDR3 region: CASSFGLNYEQYF. In DNA, the CDR3 is TGTGCCAGCAGCTTCGGACTAAACTACGAGCAGTACTTC.

This chain connects TRBV9 to TRBJ2-2; 12 nucleotides agree with TRBD2. V shed 0 bases, J shed 7 bases, and the junction held 4 bases outside the gene matches. This CDR3 is built from 16 residues. CDR1 SGDLS and CDR2 YYNGEE come from the germline V gene. In DNA, the CDR3 is TGTGCCAGCAGCGTAGAGCTAGCGGGAGGGTTCGGGGAGCTGTTTTTT. This gives the protein CASSVELAGGFGELFF.

CDR3 protein: CASSLRGGQPQHF. CDR3 nucleotides: TGTGCCAGCAGTTTGCGGGGAGGTCAGCCCCAGCATTTT. The chain uses TRBV28 and TRBJ1-5, with unresolved D. Looked up from germline, CDR1 is MDHEN and CDR2 is SYDVKM. The length of the CDR3 is 13 residues. V was pared by 3 bases and J by 6 bases, with 9 bases between.

This chain links TRBV3-1 (or the pseudogene TRBV3-2) with TRBJ1-2, with D maybe TRBD1 (5 bases). The CDR3 has 15 residues. The V and J ends lost 4 bases and 3 bases respectively, with 15 bases between them. Looked up from germline, CDR1 is LGHDT and CDR2 is YNNKEL (reference sequence). CDR3 nucleotides: TGTGCCAGCAGCCTGTTCCGGGGGGGTGACTATGGCTACACCTTC. Translating gives CASSLFRGGDYGYTF.

The gene calls are TRBV9 and TRBJ2-7; 8 bases line up with TRBD2. This CDR3 has 15 amino acids. Looked up from germline, CDR1 is SGDLS and CDR2 is YYNGEE. The V segment lost 3 bases and the J segment 10 bases; nucleotides outside the gene matches: 15. The chain's CDR3 is CASSAQPGLGVEQYF. DNA of the CDR3: TGTGCCAGCAGCGCCCAACCGGGACTAGGAGTCGAACAGTACTTC.

The chain has TRBV6-5 and TRBJ2-4; D call uncertain. The CDR3 is made up of 15 amino acids. Trimming took 2 bases from V and 0 from J, leaving 8 bases between them. Germline loops: CDR1 MNHEY, CDR2 SVGAGI. The CDR3 spells CASSYTPLAKNIQYF. CDR3 DNA sequence: TGTGCCAGCAGTTACACACCTCTAGCCAAAAACATTCAGTACTTC.

The rearrangement links TRBV5-6 to TRBJ2-7; possibly TRBD1 for D (5 bases). The CDR3 is 14 residues long. Germline CDR1 and CDR2: SGHDT and YYEEEE. Trimming pared 1 base from V and 2 bases from J, leaving 10 bases between. The CDR3 bases are TGTGCCAGCAGCTTGCCATCAGGGACCTACGAGCAGTACTTC. This codes for CASSLPSGTYEQYF. Using reference TRBV5-6 and TRBJ2-7 for the parts outside the CDR3, the full variable domain is DAGVTQSPTHLIKTRGQQVTLRCSPKSGHDTVSWYQQALGQGPQFIFQYYEEEERQRGNFPDRFSGHQFPNYSSELNVNALLLGDSALYLCASSLPSGTYEQYFGPGTRLTVT.

The genes are TRBV27 and TRBJ2-1, with a tentative D call TRBD2 (6 bases). Trimming took 5 bases from V and 3 from J, leaving 14 bases between them. This CDR3 has 15 amino acids. Germline V gene sequence: CDR1 MNHEY, CDR2 SMNVEV (reference sequence). The CDR3: CASSNPGVGYNEQFF. The CDR3 coding sequence is TGTGCCAGCAGTAACCCGGGAGTAGGCTACAATGAGCAGTTCTTC.

The V call is TRBV7-2, the J call TRBJ2-3, with 11 bases lining up with TRBD2. Germline V lookup: CDR1 SGHTA, CDR2 FQGNSA. The CDR3 runs 17 residues. The V segment lost 1 base and the J segment 5 bases; nucleotides outside the gene matches: 8. In DNA, the CDR3 is TGTGCCAGCAGCTTAGATAGCGGGGGGGCTCAATTAGATACGCAGTATTTT. The encoded protein is CASSLDSGGAQLDTQYF.

This chain connects TRBV28 to TRBJ2-7; D gene ambiguous. Germline V gene sequence: CDR1 MDHEN, CDR2 SYDVKM. This CDR3 has 13 residues. Between the trimmed V and J ends, which lost 2 bases and 1 base, there was a span of 6 bases. The CDR3 bases are TGTGCCAGCAGTTTAGCCGGTTCCTACGAGCAGTACTTC. Residues: CASSLAGSYEQYF.

The chain couples TRBV5-1 to TRBJ2-2; weak D call: TRBD1 (6 bases). V lost 0 bases, J lost 5 bases, and 11 bases lay in between. This CDR3 comprises 15 residues. Germline CDR1 and CDR2: SGHRS and YFSETQ. CDR3 protein: CASSLARTATGELFF. CDR3 DNA: TGCGCCAGCAGCTTGGCCCGGACAGCTACCGGGGAGCTGTTTTTT.

This chain connects TRBV28 to TRBJ2-2, with 8 bases fitting TRBD1. The CDR3 length is 14 residues. Germline CDR1 MDHEN, CDR2 SYDVKM. Trimming cost V 6 bases and J 5 bases; bases outside gene matches: 5. The CDR3 nucleotides are TGTGCCAGCAGGGCCAGGGGGCTTACCGGGGAGCTGTTTTTT. Translating gives CASRARGLTGELFF.

This rearrangement joins TRBV14 to TRBJ1-2; D not certain. The CDR3 is 16 residues long. Per the germline V gene, CDR1 is SGHDN and CDR2 is FVKESK. V lost 1 base to trimming and J lost 0 bases, with 12 bases between them. The CDR3 region is CASSQARLSANYGYTF. In nucleotides, the CDR3 is TGTGCCAGCAGCCAAGCCCGGTTATCGGCTAACTATGGCTACACCTTC.

V gene TRBV29-1 combines with J gene TRBJ2-5; D is undetermined. The V gene's germline CDR1 is SQVTM and CDR2 ANQGSEA. V gave up 3 bases and J gave up 5 bases, with 7 bases separating them. CDR3 length: 11 amino acids. The CDR3 spells CSVEFAETQYF. For the CDR3, the DNA is TGCAGCGTTGAGTTTGCGGAGACCCAGTACTTC.

The chain carries TRBV28 and TRBJ2-7, with 10 nucleotides matching TRBD2. CDR1 is MDHEN and CDR2 is SYDVKM in the germline V gene. V lost 5 bases to trimming and J lost 2 bases; unmatched junction nucleotides: 6. CDR3 length: 15 residues. As DNA, the CDR3 is TGTGCCAGCAGTCCCCGACTAGCGGGCACCTACGAGCAGTACTTC. It codes for CASSPRLAGTYEQYF.

The rearrangement uses TRBV5-1 and TRBJ2-7, with 10 positions matching TRBD2. The CDR3 spans 20 residues. J gave up 0 bases and V 9 bases, and 24 bases lay outside the gene matches. Germline V gene sequence: CDR1 SGHRS, CDR2 YFSETQ. Written as DNA, the CDR3 is TGCGCCAACCAGGACAGGGTCAGGCTAGCGGGAGCCCCAAGCTCCTACGAGCAGTACTTC. This gives the protein CANQDRVRLAGAPSSYEQYF.

On this clone: Additional DNA sequences in this sample encode the identical CDR3. The gene calls are TRBV2 and TRBJ2-3; TRBD2 matches at 10 bases. The CDR3 sequence is 13 residues long. The V segment lost 8 bases and the J segment 1 base; nucleotides outside the gene matches: 0. Germline assignment: CDR1 SNHLY and CDR2 FYNNEI. CDR3 coding DNA: TGTGCCAGCGGACTAGCGGGCACAGATACGCAGTATTTT. Protein product: CASGLAGTDTQYF.